This T cell receptor (beta chain) was recorded in a study of Tregs in tolerant kidney transplant recipients. Study-wide points: In tolerant patients, donor-specific Tregs outgrew total Tregs, suggesting antigen-driven expansion.

The data were produced by immunoSEQ multiplex PCR, yet TCRdb's version contains in-frame clones alone and is incomplete. The table has about 21,000 clones, roughly 80% seen once. This clone was recorded a few times. Its target is not known. V dropped 6 bases and J dropped 4; count of bases not matched to a gene: 8. CDR1 SNHLY and CDR2 FYNNEI come from the germline V gene. The CDR3 sequence is 14 residues long. The nonmyeloablative bone marrow transplants came from related graft donors, with transient mixed chimerism. Thawed PBMCs were FACS-sorted into unstimulated CD4+CD25+CD127- regulatory T cells, CD4+CD25- non-regulatory cells, CD4 and CD8 cells.

Sequenced here: CD8+ T cells from blood (PBMCs), sampled 6 months after the transplant. The V call is TRBV2, the J call TRBJ2-7; 8 bases line up with TRBD1. The receptor was isolated from a human patient who received a combined kidney and bone marrow transplant. Some T cells may originate from the graft donor. CDR3 sequence (DNA): TGTGCCAGCAGCTCCAGGGGACAGGTATACGAGCAGTACTTC. Translated, it gives CASSSRGQVYEQYF.